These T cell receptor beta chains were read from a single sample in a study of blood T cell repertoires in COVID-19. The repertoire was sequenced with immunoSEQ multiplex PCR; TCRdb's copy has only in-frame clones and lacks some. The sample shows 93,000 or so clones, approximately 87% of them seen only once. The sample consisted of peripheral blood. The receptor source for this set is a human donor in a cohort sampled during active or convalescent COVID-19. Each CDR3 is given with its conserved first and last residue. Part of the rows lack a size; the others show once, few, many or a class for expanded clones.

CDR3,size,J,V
CSAIRGLGGNTIYF,.,TRBJ1-3,TRBV29-1
CATSDPRTGNYGYTF,.,TRBJ1-2,TRBV24-1
CASSYSGSFSNGYTF,.,TRBJ1-2,TRBV6-2/TRBV6-3
CASSRDRVTGELFF,once,TRBJ2-2,TRBV7-3
CASSLEVGVLLYF,.,TRBJ1-3,TRBV12-3/TRBV12-4
CASSSTGTSDTGELFF,.,TRBJ2-2,TRBV11-1
CASSLDRVSTDTQYF,.,TRBJ2-3,TRBV6-5
CASSLAGTSGGDEQFF,.,TRBJ2-1,TRBV5-1
CASSTGQGEWKGNTIYF,.,TRBJ1-3,TRBV5-1
CASSQQGTIGNTIYF,.,TRBJ1-3,TRBV18
CASSLLGASFYNEQFF,.,TRBJ2-1,TRBV7-9
CASSPPGGDIDTQYF,.,TRBJ2-3,TRBV9
CSGGTGDTEAFF,once,TRBJ1-1,TRBV29-1
CASSALTGRDGYTF,once,TRBJ1-2,TRBV27
CASSYRELTEAFF,.,TRBJ1-1,TRBV6-5
CASSTQQGGSPLHF,.,TRBJ1-6,TRBV9
CASSYWTNTGELFF,.,TRBJ2-2,TRBV7-6
CASSYRTGISSSFSNQPQHF,.,TRBJ1-5,TRBV6-2/TRBV6-3